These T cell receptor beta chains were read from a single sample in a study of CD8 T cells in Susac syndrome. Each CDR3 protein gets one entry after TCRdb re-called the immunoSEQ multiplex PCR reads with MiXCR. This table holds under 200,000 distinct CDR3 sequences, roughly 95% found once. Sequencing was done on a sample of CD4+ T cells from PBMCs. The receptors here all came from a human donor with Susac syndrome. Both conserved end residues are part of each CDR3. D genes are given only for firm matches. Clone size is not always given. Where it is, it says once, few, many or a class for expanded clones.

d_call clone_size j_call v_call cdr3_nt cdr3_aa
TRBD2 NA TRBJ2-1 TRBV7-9 TGTGCCAGCAGCTTAGCGAGGCTAGCGGGAGGAGAATGGGAGCAGTTCTTC CASSLARLAGGEWEQFF
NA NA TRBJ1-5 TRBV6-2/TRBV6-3 TGTGCCAGCAGTTACCCCCCAGGGGCGGGGAGCAATCAGCCCCAGCATTTT CASSYPPGAGSNQPQHF
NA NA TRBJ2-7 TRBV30 TGTGCCCAGGACGGGTTATACGAGCAGTACTTC CAQDGLYEQYF
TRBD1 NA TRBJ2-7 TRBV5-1 TGCGCCAGCAGCTTCCGGACAGGGGAAGACTACGAGCAGTACTTC CASSFRTGEDYEQYF
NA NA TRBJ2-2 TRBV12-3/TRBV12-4 TGTGCCAGCAGCCCCGATCACCGGAGCACCGGGGAGCTGTTTTTT CASSPDHRSTGELFF
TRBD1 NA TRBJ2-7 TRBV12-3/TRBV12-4 TGTGCCAGCAGTCCCCGACAGGGGGTTTCCTACGAGCAGTACTTC CASSPRQGVSYEQYF
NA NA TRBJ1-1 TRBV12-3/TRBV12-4 TGTGCCAGCAGCGTCGTTAGTGGGAGTCGAAACACTGAAGCTTTCTTT CASSVVSGSRNTEAFF
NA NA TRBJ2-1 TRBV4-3 TGCGCCAGCAGCCAAGAAAACCGAGACAATGAGCAGTTCTTC CASSQENRDNEQFF
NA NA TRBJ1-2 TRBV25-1 TGTGCCAGCAGTGAATCGAGAGGGTTAGACTATGGCTACACCTTC CASSESRGLDYGYTF
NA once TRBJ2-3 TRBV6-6 TGTGCCAGCAGTTCCCCCACCACCGGGGATACGCAGTATTTT CASSSPTTGDTQYF
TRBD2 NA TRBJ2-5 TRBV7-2 TGTGCCAGCAGCTTATGGGTAGCGGGGGAAGAGACCCAGTACTTC CASSLWVAGEETQYF
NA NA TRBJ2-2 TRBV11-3 TGTGCCAGCCGTGGTCAGGGGGGCAGCACCGGGGAGCTGTTTTTT CASRGQGGSTGELFF
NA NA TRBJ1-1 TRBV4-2 TGTGCCAGCAGCCGAGGGACGGGCACTGAAGCTTTCTTT CASSRGTGTEAFF
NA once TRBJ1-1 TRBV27 TGTGCCAGCAGTAAAATATCAGGGGAAGCTTTCTTT CASSKISGEAFF
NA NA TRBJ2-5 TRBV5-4 TGTGCCAGCAGCTGGAGACAGTACCAAGAGACCCAGTACTTC CASSWRQYQETQYF
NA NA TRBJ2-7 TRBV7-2 TGTGCCAGCAGCCCCCGGACTCCCACTAATTCCTACGAGCAGTACTTC CASSPRTPTNSYEQYF
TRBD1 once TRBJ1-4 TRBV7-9 TGTGCCAGCAGCCTAAGGACAGGGATGGAAAAACTGTTTTTT CASSLRTGMEKLFF